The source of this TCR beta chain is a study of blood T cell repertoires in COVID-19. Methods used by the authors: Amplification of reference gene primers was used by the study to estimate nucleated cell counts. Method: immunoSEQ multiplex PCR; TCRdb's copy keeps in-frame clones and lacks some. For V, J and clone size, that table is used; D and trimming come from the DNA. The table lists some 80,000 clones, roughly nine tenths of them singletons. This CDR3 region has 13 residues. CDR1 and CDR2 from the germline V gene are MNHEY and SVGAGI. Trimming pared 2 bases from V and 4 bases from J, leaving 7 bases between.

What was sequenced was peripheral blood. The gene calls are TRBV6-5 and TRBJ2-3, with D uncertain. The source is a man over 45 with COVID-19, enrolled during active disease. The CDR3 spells CASSYKLADTQYF. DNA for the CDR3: TGTGCCAGCAGTTACAAGCTAGCAGATACGCAGTATTTT.